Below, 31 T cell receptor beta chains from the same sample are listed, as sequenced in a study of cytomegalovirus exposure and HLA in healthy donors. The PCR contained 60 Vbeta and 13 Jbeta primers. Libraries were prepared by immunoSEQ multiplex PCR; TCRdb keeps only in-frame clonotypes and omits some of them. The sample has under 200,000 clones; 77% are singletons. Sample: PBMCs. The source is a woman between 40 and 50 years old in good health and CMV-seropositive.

CDR3 nucleotide sequence: TGTGCCAGCAGCTTAACTAGCGGGGGGGCGTCCTACGAGCAGTACTTC. This codes for CASSLTSGGASYEQYF. The chain is built from TRBV7-2 and TRBJ2-7; 13 nucleotides align to TRBD2. Germline V lookup: CDR1 SGHTA, CDR2 FQGNSA. The CDR3 loop spans 16 amino acids. The V segment lost 2 bases and the J segment 1 base; nucleotides outside the gene matches: 2.

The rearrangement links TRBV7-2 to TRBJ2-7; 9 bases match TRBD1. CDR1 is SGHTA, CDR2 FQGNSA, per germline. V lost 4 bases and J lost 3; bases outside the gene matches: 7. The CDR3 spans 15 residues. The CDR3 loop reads CASSWKTGGDYEQYF. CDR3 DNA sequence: TGTGCCAGCAGCTGGAAGACAGGGGGAGACTACGAGCAGTACTTC.

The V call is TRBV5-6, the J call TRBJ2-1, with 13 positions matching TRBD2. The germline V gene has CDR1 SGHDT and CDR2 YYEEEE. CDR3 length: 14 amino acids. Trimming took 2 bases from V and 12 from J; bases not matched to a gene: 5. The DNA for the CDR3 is TGTGCCAGCAGCTTACTAGCGGGGGGGCGAGGGCAGTTCTTC. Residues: CASSLLAGGRGQFF.

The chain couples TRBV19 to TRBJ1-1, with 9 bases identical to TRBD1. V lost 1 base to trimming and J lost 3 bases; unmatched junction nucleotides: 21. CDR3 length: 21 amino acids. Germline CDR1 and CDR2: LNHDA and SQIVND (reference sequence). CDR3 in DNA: TGTGCCAGTAGTATAGTGAAAGGCGGTCTAGGTTGGACAGGGGCCGACACTGAAGCTTTCTTT. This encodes CASSIVKGGLGWTGADTEAFF.

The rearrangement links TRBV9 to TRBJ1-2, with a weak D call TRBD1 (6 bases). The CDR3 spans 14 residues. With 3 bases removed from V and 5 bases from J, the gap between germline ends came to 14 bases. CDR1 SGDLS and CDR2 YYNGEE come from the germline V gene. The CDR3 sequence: CASSATYQGYGYTF. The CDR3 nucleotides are TGTGCCAGCAGCGCGACGTACCAGGGGTATGGCTACACCTTC.

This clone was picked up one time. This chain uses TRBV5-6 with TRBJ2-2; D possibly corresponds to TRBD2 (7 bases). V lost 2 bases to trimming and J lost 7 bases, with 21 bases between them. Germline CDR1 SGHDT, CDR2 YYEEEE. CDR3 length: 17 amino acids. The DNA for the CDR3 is TGTGCCAGCAGCTTCTTTTTTCGGGGGGCGCCCGGCGGGGAGCTGTTTTTT. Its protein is CASSFFFRGAPGGELFF.

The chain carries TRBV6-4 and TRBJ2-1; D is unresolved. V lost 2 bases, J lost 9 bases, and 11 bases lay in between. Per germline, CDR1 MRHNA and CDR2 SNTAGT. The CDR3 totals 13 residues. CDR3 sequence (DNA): TGTGCCAGCAGTGACCCCTATAGCCGTGAGCAGTTCTTC. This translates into CASSDPYSREQFF.

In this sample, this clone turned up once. This CDR3 reads CASSFGRPGYNEQFF. The CDR3 DNA follows: TGTGCCAGCAGCTTCGGGAGGCCGGGGTACAATGAGCAGTTCTTC. The chain uses TRBV7-2 and TRBJ2-1; TRBD2 matches 7 bases. The CDR3 runs to 15 residues. Germline CDR1 is SGHTA and CDR2 is FQGNSA. Losses at the gene ends were 3 bases for V and 4 bases for J; bases not matched to a gene: 6.

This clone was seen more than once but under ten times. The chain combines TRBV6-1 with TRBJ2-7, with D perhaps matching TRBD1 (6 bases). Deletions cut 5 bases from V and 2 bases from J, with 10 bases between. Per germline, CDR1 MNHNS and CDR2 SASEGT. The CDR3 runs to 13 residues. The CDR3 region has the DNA TGTGCCAGCAGTACAGGGTTTGCCTACGAGCAGTACTTC. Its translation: CASSTGFAYEQYF.

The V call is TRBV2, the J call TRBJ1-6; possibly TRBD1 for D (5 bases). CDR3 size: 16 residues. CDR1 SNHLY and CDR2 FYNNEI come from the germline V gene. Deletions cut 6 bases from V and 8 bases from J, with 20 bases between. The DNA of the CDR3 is TGTGCCAGCAGGAAGCCCAACAGGATAGGGGATTCACCCCTCCACTTT. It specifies CASRKPNRIGDSPLHF.

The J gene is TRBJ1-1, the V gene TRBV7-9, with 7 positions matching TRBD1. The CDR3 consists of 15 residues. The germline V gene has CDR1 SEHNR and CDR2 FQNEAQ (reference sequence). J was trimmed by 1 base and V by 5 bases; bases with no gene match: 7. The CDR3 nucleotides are TGTGCCAGCAGCCGCTCCGGGACAGAGAACACTGAAGCTTTCTTT. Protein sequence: CASSRSGTENTEAFF.

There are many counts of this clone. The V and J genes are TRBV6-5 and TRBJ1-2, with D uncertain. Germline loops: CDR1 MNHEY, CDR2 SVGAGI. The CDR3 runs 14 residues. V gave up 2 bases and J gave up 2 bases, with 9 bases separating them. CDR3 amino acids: CASSYGLTNYGYTF. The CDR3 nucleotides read TGTGCCAGCAGTTACGGACTGACCAACTATGGCTACACCTTC.

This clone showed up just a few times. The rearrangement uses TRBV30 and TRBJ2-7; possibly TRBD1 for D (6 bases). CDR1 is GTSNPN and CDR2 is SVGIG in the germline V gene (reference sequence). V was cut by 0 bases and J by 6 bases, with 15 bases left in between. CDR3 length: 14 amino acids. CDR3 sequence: CAWSVFQGLSEQYF. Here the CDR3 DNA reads TGTGCCTGGAGTGTATTTCAGGGGTTAAGCGAGCAGTACTTC.

In nucleotides, the CDR3 is TGTGCCAGCTCACCGGGGCAGGGGAATGAAAAACTGTTTTTT. It codes for CASSPGQGNEKLFF. This chain links TRBV18 with TRBJ1-4, with D possibly TRBD1 on 6 matching bases. The CDR3 contains 14 residues. CDR1 is KGHSH, CDR2 LQKENI, per germline. V gave up 3 bases and J gave up 5 bases, with 10 bases separating them.

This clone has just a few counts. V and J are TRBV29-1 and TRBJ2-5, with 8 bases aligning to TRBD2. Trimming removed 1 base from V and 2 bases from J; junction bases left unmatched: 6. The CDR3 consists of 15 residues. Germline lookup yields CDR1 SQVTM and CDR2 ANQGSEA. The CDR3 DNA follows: TGCAGCGTTGAAGGTGCGGTAGCGGGGCAAGAGACCCAGTACTTC. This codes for CSVEGAVAGQETQYF. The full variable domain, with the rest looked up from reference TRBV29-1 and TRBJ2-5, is SAVISQKPSRDICQRGTSLTIQCQVDSQVTMMFWYRQQPGQSLTLIATANQGSEATYESGFVIDKFPISRPNLTFSTLTVSNMSPEDSSIYLCSVEGAVAGQETQYFGPGTRLLVL.

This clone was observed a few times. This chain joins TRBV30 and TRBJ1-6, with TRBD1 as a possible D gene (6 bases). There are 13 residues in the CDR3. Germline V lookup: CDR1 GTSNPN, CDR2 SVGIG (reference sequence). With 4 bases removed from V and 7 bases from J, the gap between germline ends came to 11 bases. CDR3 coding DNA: TGTGCCTGGAACCGGGACACCAATTCACCCCTCCACTTT. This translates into CAWNRDTNSPLHF.

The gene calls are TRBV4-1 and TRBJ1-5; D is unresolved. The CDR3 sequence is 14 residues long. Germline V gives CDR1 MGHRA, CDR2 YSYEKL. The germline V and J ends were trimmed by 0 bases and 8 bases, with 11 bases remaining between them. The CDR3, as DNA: TGCGCCAGCAGCCAAGAGGTGCTACGGGAGCCCCAGCATTTT. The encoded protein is CASSQEVLREPQHF.

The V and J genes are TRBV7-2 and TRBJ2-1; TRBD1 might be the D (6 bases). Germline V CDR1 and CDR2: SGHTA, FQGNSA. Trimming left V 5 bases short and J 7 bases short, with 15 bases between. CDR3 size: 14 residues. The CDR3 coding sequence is TGTGCCAGCAGCCTCCCTACAGGGTGGAATGAGCAGTTCTTC. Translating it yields CASSLPTGWNEQFF.

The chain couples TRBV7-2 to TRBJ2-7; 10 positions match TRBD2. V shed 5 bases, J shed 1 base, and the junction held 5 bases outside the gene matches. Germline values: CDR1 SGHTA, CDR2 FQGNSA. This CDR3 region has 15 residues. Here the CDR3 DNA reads TGTGCCAGCAGCAGCGGGGGGGCCGGGTCCTACGAGCAGTACTTC. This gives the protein CASSSGGAGSYEQYF.

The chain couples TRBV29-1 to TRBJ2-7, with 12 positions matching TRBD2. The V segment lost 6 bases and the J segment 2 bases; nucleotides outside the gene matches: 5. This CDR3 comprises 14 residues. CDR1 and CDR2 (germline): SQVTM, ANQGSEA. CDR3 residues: CSVTSGSNTYEQYF. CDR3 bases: TGCAGCGTGACTAGCGGGAGTAACACCTACGAGCAGTACTTC.

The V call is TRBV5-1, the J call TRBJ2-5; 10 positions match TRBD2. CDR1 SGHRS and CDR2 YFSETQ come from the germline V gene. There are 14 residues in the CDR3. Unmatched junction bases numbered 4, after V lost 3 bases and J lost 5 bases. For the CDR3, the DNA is TGCGCCAGCAGCTCTAGCGGGAGACCGGAGACCCAGTACTTC. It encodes CASSSSGRPETQYF.

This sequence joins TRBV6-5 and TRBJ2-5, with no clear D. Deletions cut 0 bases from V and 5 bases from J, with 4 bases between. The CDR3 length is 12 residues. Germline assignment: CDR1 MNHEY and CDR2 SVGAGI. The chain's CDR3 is CASSYSSETQYF. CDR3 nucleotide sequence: TGTGCCAGCAGTTACTCGTCTGAGACCCAGTACTTC.

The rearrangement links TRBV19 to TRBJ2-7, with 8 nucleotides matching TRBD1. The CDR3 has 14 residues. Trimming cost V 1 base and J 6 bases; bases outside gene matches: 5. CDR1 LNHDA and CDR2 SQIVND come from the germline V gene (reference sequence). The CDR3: CASSIVPGGGEQYF. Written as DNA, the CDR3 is TGTGCCAGTAGTATAGTTCCAGGGGGCGGCGAGCAGTACTTC.

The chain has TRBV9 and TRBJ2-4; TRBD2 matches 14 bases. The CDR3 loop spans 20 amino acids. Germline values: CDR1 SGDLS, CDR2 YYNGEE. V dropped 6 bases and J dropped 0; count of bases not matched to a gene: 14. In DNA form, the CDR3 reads TGTGCCAGCAACGGGACTAGCGGGAGTGTCACCCCTCTAGCCAAAAACATTCAGTACTTC. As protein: CASNGTSGSVTPLAKNIQYF.

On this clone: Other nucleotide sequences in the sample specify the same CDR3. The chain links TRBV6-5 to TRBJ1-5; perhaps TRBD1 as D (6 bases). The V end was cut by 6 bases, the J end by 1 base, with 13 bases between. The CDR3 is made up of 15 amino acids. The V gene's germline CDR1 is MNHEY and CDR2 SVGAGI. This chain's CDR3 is CASSRNRESNQPQHF. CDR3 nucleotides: TGTGCCAGCAGCCGGAACAGGGAAAGCAATCAGCCCCAGCATTTT.

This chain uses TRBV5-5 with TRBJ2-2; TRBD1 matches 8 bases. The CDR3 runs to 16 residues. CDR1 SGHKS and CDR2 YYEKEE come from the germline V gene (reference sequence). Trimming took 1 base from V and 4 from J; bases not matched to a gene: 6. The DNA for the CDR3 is TGTGCCAGCAGCTTGTTGGGACAGGTCGGCACCGGGGAGCTGTTTTTT. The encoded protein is CASSLLGQVGTGELFF.

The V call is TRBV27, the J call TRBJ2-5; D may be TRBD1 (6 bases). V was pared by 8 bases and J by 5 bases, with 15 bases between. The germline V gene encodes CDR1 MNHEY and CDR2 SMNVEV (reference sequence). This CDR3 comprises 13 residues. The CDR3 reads CASLRGRRETQYF. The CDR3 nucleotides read TGTGCCAGCCTCAGGGGTAGGAGGGAGACCCAGTACTTC.

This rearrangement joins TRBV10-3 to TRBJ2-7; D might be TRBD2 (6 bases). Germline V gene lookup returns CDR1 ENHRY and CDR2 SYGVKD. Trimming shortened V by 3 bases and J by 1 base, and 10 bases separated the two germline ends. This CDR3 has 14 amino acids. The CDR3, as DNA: TGTGCCATCAGTGAAGGTAGCGGTTCCTACGAGCAGTACTTC. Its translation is CAISEGSGSYEQYF.

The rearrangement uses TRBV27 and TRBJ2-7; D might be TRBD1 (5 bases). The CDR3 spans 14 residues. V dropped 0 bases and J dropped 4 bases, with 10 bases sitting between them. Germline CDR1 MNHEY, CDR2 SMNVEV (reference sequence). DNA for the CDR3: TGTGCCAGCAGTTTATCTAGGCAGGGATACGAGCAGTACTTC. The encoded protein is CASSLSRQGYEQYF.

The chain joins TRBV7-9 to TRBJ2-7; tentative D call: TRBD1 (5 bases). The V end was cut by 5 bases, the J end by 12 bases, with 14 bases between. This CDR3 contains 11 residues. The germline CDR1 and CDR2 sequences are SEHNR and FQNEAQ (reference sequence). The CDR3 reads CASSNRTLWYF. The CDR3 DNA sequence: TGTGCCAGCAGCAACCGGACACTGTGGTACTTC.

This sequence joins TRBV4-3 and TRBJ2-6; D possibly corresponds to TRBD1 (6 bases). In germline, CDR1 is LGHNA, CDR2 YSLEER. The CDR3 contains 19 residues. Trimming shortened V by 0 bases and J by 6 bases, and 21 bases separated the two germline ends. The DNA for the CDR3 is TGCGCCAGCAGCCAAGACTTGAGACAGGCCCTCCCGTCGGCCAACGTCCTGACTTTC. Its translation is CASSQDLRQALPSANVLTF.